What follows are 13 T cell receptor beta chains derived from one specimen sequenced in a study of T-cell memory formation after mild COVID-19. TCRdb re-derived calls from the 5' RACE reads in MiXCR, one entry per CDR3 protein. Seen here are approximately 250,000 distinct CDR3 sequences, roughly 15% observed once, and the top ten hold 20% to 25%. The specimen was PBMCs or a T cell subset sorted from them (not recorded which). The receptors were gathered from a man between 18 and 29 years old who had mild COVID-19 (a few samples of this study predate the infection). Cell type and time point are not known.

The chain uses TRBV11-2 and TRBJ2-3; D remains unclear. The germline CDR1 and CDR2 sequences are SGHAT and FQNNGV. Deletions cut 0 bases from V and 9 bases from J, with 7 bases between. This CDR3 is built from 12 residues. The CDR3 DNA reads TGTGCCAGCAGCTTAGATTTACTAACGCAGTATTTT. Its translation: CASSLDLLTQYF.

This clonotype came up a few times. The chain combines TRBV27 with TRBJ2-7; 12 bases fit TRBD2. Trimming removed 4 bases from V and 4 bases from J; junction bases left unmatched: 2. CDR3 size: 14 residues. Looked up from germline, CDR1 is MNHEY and CDR2 is SMNVEV (reference sequence). CDR3 protein: CASSSTSGGYEQYF. In DNA, the CDR3 is TGTGCCAGCAGTTCGACTAGCGGGGGTTACGAGCAGTACTTC.

This clonotype was counted only a few times. J is TRBJ2-2 and V is TRBV7-2; D remains ambiguous. Germline loops: CDR1 SGHTA, CDR2 FQGNSA. The germline V and J ends were trimmed by 4 bases and 0 bases, with 9 bases remaining between them. The CDR3 is 15 amino acids. The CDR3 reads CASSSRTANTGELFF. The CDR3 bases are TGTGCCAGCAGCTCGAGGACGGCGAACACCGGGGAGCTGTTTTTT.

This clonotype has only a few counts. The chain couples TRBV4-1 to TRBJ1-5; 7 bases match TRBD1. V was pared by 5 bases and J by 2 bases, with 9 bases of the junction left unmatched. This CDR3 has 16 residues. Germline V lookup: CDR1 MGHRA, CDR2 YSYEKL. DNA of the CDR3: TGCGCCAGCAGCGCTACAGGGGTTTCCGGCAATCAGCCCCAGCATTTT. Translating gives CASSATGVSGNQPQHF.

This clonotype was counted only a few times. This chain uses TRBV3-1 with TRBJ1-2; 7 bases are shared with TRBD1. With V trimmed by 1 base and J by 0 bases, 11 bases remained unmatched. Germline loops: CDR1 LGHDT, CDR2 YNNKEL (reference sequence). This CDR3 region has 18 residues. CDR3 amino acids: CASSQAPNTGTANYGYTF. For the CDR3, the DNA is TGTGCCAGCAGCCAAGCCCCCAATACCGGGACAGCTAACTATGGCTACACCTTC.

The table lists this clonotype with a few counts. J is TRBJ2-7 and V is TRBV12-3 or TRBV12-4, with D hard to call. The CDR3 is 12 amino acids. Trimming removed 7 bases from V and 0 bases from J, with 7 bases in between. The CDR3: CASTYGSYEQYF. In DNA, the CDR3 is TGTGCCAGCACCTACGGCTCCTACGAGCAGTACTTC.

This clonotype was recorded a few times. The rearrangement joins TRBV7-8 to TRBJ1-6, with D unclear. Trimming removed 6 bases from V and 0 bases from J, with 6 bases in between. The CDR3 extends over 14 amino acids. Germline V gene data show CDR1 as SGHVS and CDR2 as FQNEAQ. The CDR3 DNA is TGTGCCAGCAGGTTCGACTCCTATAATTCACCCCTCCACTTT. Protein product: CASRFDSYNSPLHF.

The chain uses TRBV10-3 and TRBJ2-1, with 9 bases identical to TRBD2. V shed 6 bases, J shed 0 bases, and the junction held 3 bases outside the gene matches. This CDR3 is 15 amino acids long. CDR1 and CDR2 from the germline V gene are ENHRY and SYGVKD. CDR3 loop: CAISAGGSSYNEQFF. As DNA, the CDR3 is TGTGCCATCAGCGCGGGGGGGAGCTCCTACAATGAGCAGTTCTTC.

The V and J genes are TRBV20-1 and TRBJ1-1; unclear D gene. This CDR3 has 14 residues. Germline loops: CDR1 DFQATT, CDR2 SNEGSKA (reference sequence). V gave up 5 bases and J gave up 5 bases, with 18 bases separating them. The CDR3: CSAGFGVGRTEAFF. CDR3 bases: TGCAGTGCTGGATTCGGGGTTGGGAGGACTGAAGCTTTCTTT.

This clonotype was seen a few times. This chain links TRBV14 with TRBJ1-5, with D uncertain. The germline gives CDR1 SGHDN, CDR2 FVKESK. The ends were cut back, 2 bases at V and 0 bases at J, with 5 bases in the middle. The CDR3 is made up of 14 amino acids. The CDR3 spells CASSQSYSNQPQHF. The CDR3 DNA reads as TGTGCCAGCAGCCAAAGTTATAGCAATCAGCCCCAGCATTTT.

There are a few counts of this clonotype. The V gene is TRBV12-3 or TRBV12-4, the J gene TRBJ2-7, with D possibly TRBD1 on 5 matching bases. Trimming shortened V by 0 bases and J by 5 bases, and 8 bases separated the two germline ends. CDR3 size: 13 residues. CDR3 bases: TGTGCCAGCAGTTTAGCGGTGGGGCACGAGCAGTACGTC. This sequence encodes CASSLAVGHEQYV.

This clonotype was found a few times. V and J are TRBV11-2 and TRBJ2-5; perhaps TRBD2 as D (6 bases). V was clipped by 4 bases and J by 4 bases, with 16 bases between them. The CDR3 is 15 residues long. From germline, CDR1 is SGHAT and CDR2 FQNNGV. CDR3 sequence reads: CASSSPGGRGETQYF. The CDR3 DNA is TGTGCCAGCAGCTCACCTGGGGGGAGAGGAGAGACCCAGTACTTC.

CDR3 region: CASRQGGPNTEAFF. The CDR3 DNA reads TGTGCCAGCAGACAGGGGGGACCGAACACTGAAGCTTTCTTT. This sequence joins TRBV28 and TRBJ1-1, with 8 bases matching TRBD1. In germline, CDR1 is MDHEN, CDR2 SYDVKM. The CDR3 is made up of 14 amino acids. V lost 6 bases and J lost 1; bases outside the gene matches: 4.